This TCR beta chain came from a study of T-cell reconstitution after alpha-beta-depleted transplantation in children. In this sample, this clonotype turned up many times. Preparing the TCRbeta library involved the use of unique molecular identifiers. MiXCR, run by TCRdb on the PCR reads, gives a single entry per CDR3 protein. The sample has about 420,000 distinct CDR3 sequences; roughly 11% are singletons. The CDR3 totals 13 residues. V lost 6 bases and J lost 6, with 9 bases in between. The receptor's source is a human donor who donated a stem cell graft to a child with acute myeloid leukemia. The chain has TRBV12-3 or TRBV12-4 and TRBJ1-6; a weak D match, TRBD1 (6 bases). Source: PBMCs from the stem cell graft donor, taken from the stem cell graft. The CDR3 bases are TGTGCCAGCAGGAGGGGGGGTAATTCACCCCTCCACTTT. Protein sequence: CASRRGGNSPLHF.